This T cell receptor beta chain was recorded in a study of blood T cell repertoires in COVID-19. Study context: From the United States, Italy and Spain came samples of acute and convalescent COVID-19. T cells, B-cell-depleted T cells, or PBMCs supplied cDNA or gDNA.

In the authors' methods: Amplified reference gene primers provided the basis for estimating nucleated cell counts. This table comes from immunoSEQ multiplex PCR, and its TCRdb copy is limited to in-frame clones, with some not included. That table furnishes V, J and clone size, whereas the DNA furnished D and trimming. The repertoire holds about 670,000 clones, with 85% to 90% as singletons. Germline CDR1 and CDR2: SQVTM and ANQGSEA. The CDR3 has 16 residues. Trimming at V came to 4 bases and at J to 2 bases, leaving 11 bases not matched to a gene. The receptor comes from a woman aged 18-29 years with acute or convalescent COVID-19. The specimen was peripheral blood. This chain links TRBV29-1 with TRBJ1-2; 9 nucleotides line up with TRBD1. The CDR3 nucleotides read TGCAGCGTTGGGAACGTAGACAGGGGGACAAACTATGGCTACACCTTC. Translated, it gives CSVGNVDRGTNYGYTF.